The 18 T cell receptor beta chains below were found in one sample sequenced in a study of CD8 T cells in Susac syndrome. With random hexamers, reverse transcription was performed on about 0.45 to 1 ug of RNA. A single record per CDR3 protein comes from TCRdb applying MiXCR to the immunoSEQ multiplex PCR reads. The sample contains approximately 53,000 distinct CDR3 sequences, around 93% of which appear only once. The material sequenced was CD8+ T cells from PBMCs. The receptors here all came from a human donor with multiple sclerosis.

V is TRBV7-2 and J is TRBJ1-2; TRBD1 matches at 7 bases. Trimming cost V 5 bases and J 2 bases; bases outside gene matches: 5. Germline assignment: CDR1 SGHTA and CDR2 FQGNSA. The CDR3 has 14 residues. In DNA form, the CDR3 reads TGTGCCAGCAGCCCCGTGACAGGGAACTATGGCTACACCTTC. This codes for CASSPVTGNYGYTF.

This rearrangement joins TRBV7-9 to TRBJ2-3; the D is unclear. This CDR3 comprises 15 residues. Trimming left V 5 bases short and J 1 base short, with 13 bases between. Germline V gene lookup returns CDR1 SEHNR and CDR2 FQNEAQ (reference sequence). CDR3 residues: CASSDAEGRTDTQYF. Here the CDR3 DNA reads TGTGCCAGCAGCGACGCCGAAGGGCGCACAGATACGCAGTATTTT.

The gene calls are TRBV13 and TRBJ2-5; no clear D. CDR1 and CDR2 (germline): PRHDT, FYEKMQ (reference sequence). V lost 4 bases and J 8 bases, leaving 17 bases between the germline ends. The CDR3 length is 14 residues. As DNA, the CDR3 is TGTGCCAGCAGCTCCAATGACGCAAGGGCCACCCAGTACTTC. Translating it yields CASSSNDARATQYF.

The J gene is TRBJ2-4, the V gene TRBV7-4, with D unresolved. The germline gives CDR1 SGHVT, CDR2 SQSDAQ. V lost 4 bases and J lost 4, with 8 bases in between. This CDR3 is built from 13 residues. The CDR3 nucleotides read TGTGCCAGCAGCTCCACTAATAAAAACATTCAGTACTTC. Its protein is CASSSTNKNIQYF.

In its sample, this clonotype was seen once. The chain carries TRBV6-1 and TRBJ2-7, with 7 bases that match TRBD1. This CDR3 is built from 16 residues. Germline V gives CDR1 MNHNS, CDR2 SASEGT. The V gene end was trimmed by 5 bases and the J gene end by 1 base; junction bases not matched to a gene: 11. The CDR3 DNA follows: TGTGCCAGCAGTCCCCTAGTAGGGACAGATTCCTACGAGCAGTACTTC. As protein: CASSPLVGTDSYEQYF.

The chain couples TRBV13 to TRBJ2-7, with 9 bases that match TRBD1. CDR3 size: 15 residues. J lost 3 bases, V lost 0 bases, and 3 bases had no gene match. Germline V gene lookup returns CDR1 PRHDT and CDR2 FYEKMQ (reference sequence). The chain's CDR3 is CASSLGTGGGYEQYF. CDR3 coding DNA: TGTGCCAGCAGCTTAGGGACAGGGGGTGGCTACGAGCAGTACTTC.

The V and J genes are TRBV12-3 or TRBV12-4 and TRBJ2-1; TRBD1 is a possible D gene (6 bases). V lost 1 base and J lost 7, with 8 bases in between. The CDR3 runs to 13 residues. The CDR3 sequence: CASSLGGQNEQFF. DNA of the CDR3: TGTGCCAGCAGTTTAGGCGGACAGAATGAGCAGTTCTTC.

This clonotype has only one observation. V usage is TRBV28 and J usage is TRBJ1-1; D uncertain. This CDR3 spans 11 amino acids. CDR1 and CDR2 (germline): MDHEN, SYDVKM. V lost 3 bases, J lost 6 bases, and 5 bases lay in between. The CDR3 region is CASSFWAEAFF. The CDR3 DNA sequence: TGTGCCAGCAGTTTTTGGGCTGAAGCTTTCTTT.

The V and J genes are TRBV7-9 and TRBJ2-3; the D gene is possibly TRBD2 (6 bases). This CDR3 is built from 14 residues. The V end was cut by 1 base, the J end by 2 bases, with 7 bases between. Germline CDR1 SEHNR, CDR2 FQNEAQ (reference sequence). CDR3 protein: CASSLGTTTDTQYF. The CDR3 DNA reads TGTGCCAGCAGCTTAGGGACTACCACAGATACGCAGTATTTT. Together with reference TRBV7-9 and TRBJ2-3, the CDR3 gives the full variable domain: DTGVSQNPRHKITKRGQNVTFRCDPISEHNRLYWYRQTLGQGPEFLTYFQNEAQLEKSRLLSDRFSAERPKGSFSTLEIQRTEQGDSAMYLCASSLGTTTDTQYFGPGTRLTVL.

The genes are TRBV19 and TRBJ2-1, with 8 bases aligning to TRBD1. Trimming at V came to 5 bases and at J to 3 bases, leaving 3 bases not matched to a gene. This CDR3 spans 14 amino acids. Germline V gives CDR1 LNHDA, CDR2 SQIVND (reference sequence). This chain's CDR3 is CASSLTGVYNEQFF. In nucleotides, the CDR3 is TGTGCCAGTAGTTTGACAGGGGTCTACAATGAGCAGTTCTTC.

The V call is TRBV29-1, the J call TRBJ2-3; TRBD2 agrees at 9 bases. The CDR3 sequence is 18 residues long. Germline CDR1 reads SQVTM; CDR2 reads ANQGSEA. J lost 5 bases, V lost 7 bases, and 22 bases had no gene match. For the CDR3, the DNA is TGCAGCGCTTCAAGACACCTGTTACTAGCGGGTTCTGGAGATACGCAGTATTTT. This encodes CSASRHLLLAGSGDTQYF.

This rearrangement joins TRBV7-9 to TRBJ2-1; the D is unclear. The CDR3 totals 12 residues. CDR1 is SEHNR, CDR2 FQNEAQ, per germline (reference sequence). V lost 6 bases to trimming and J lost 5 bases, with 8 bases between them. CDR3 protein: CASRDVNNEQFF. DNA for the CDR3: TGTGCCAGCAGGGACGTCAACAATGAGCAGTTCTTC. The full variable domain, rest sourced from reference TRBV7-9 and TRBJ2-1, is DTGVSQNPRHKITKRGQNVTFRCDPISEHNRLYWYRQTLGQGPEFLTYFQNEAQLEKSRLLSDRFSAERPKGSFSTLEIQRTEQGDSAMYLCASRDVNNEQFFGPGTRLTVL.

The chain uses TRBV7-9 and TRBJ2-2; unclear D gene. This CDR3 has 12 amino acids. Trimming removed 9 bases at V and 2 bases at J, with 7 bases between. CDR1 and CDR2 (germline): SEHNR, FQNEAQ (reference sequence). Written as DNA, the CDR3 is TGTGCCAGTCACATTAACACCGGGGAGCTGTTTTTT. As protein: CASHINTGELFF.

This rearrangement joins TRBV5-6 to TRBJ1-5, with D possibly matching TRBD1 (6 bases). The CDR3 is 16 amino acids. The V gene's germline CDR1 is SGHDT and CDR2 YYEEEE. Trimming left V 5 bases short and J 7 bases short, with 22 bases between. CDR3 bases: TGTGCCAGCAGTCTCCGGTGGGGGGGCGCGGGCCAGCCCCAGCATTTT. Translation gives CASSLRWGGAGQPQHF. Full variable domain (missing parts from reference TRBV5-6 and TRBJ1-5): DAGVTQSPTHLIKTRGQQVTLRCSPKSGHDTVSWYQQALGQGPQFIFQYYEEEERQRGNFPDRFSGHQFPNYSSELNVNALLLGDSALYLCASSLRWGGAGQPQHFGDGTRLSIL.

The V and J genes are TRBV30 and TRBJ1-2, with D unresolved. Germline V gene sequence: CDR1 GTSNPN, CDR2 SVGIG (reference sequence). V was clipped by 4 bases and J by 5 bases, with 11 bases between them. The CDR3 extends over 12 amino acids. The CDR3 here is CAWNILGYGYTF. The DNA of the CDR3 is TGTGCCTGGAACATTTTGGGGTATGGCTACACCTTC.

The chain combines TRBV20-1 with TRBJ1-5; D is ambiguous. Germline V lookup: CDR1 DFQATT, CDR2 SNEGSKA (reference sequence). The CDR3 length is 16 residues. The V gene lost 0 bases and the J gene lost 0 bases, with 12 bases spanning the gap. CDR3 protein: CSAREITEYSNQPQHF. The CDR3 DNA reads as TGCAGTGCTAGAGAGATAACAGAGTATAGCAATCAGCCCCAGCATTTT.

The CDR3 coding sequence is TGTGCCAGCAGCGTAGGGGGGAGGACAGGGCCAGATACGCAGTATTTT. Its protein is CASSVGGRTGPDTQYF. The J gene is TRBJ2-3, the V gene TRBV9; 8 nucleotides align to TRBD1. This CDR3 has 16 residues. V gave up 0 bases and J gave up 4 bases; unmatched junction bases: 7. CDR1 SGDLS and CDR2 YYNGEE come from the germline V gene.

This clonotype was detected only a few times. CDR3 in amino acids: CSGDTNYGYTF. CDR3 nucleotides: TGCAGTGGGGACACTAACTATGGCTACACCTTC. The rearrangement uses TRBV20-1 and TRBJ1-2; D may be TRBD1 (6 bases). This CDR3 region has 11 residues. The germline gives CDR1 DFQATT, CDR2 SNEGSKA (reference sequence). V lost 7 bases, J lost 0 bases, and 6 bases lay in between.